Included here is one T cell receptor (beta chain) sequence, with context. The antigen remains unidentified. The data stem from a study of blood T cells in healthy people across ages. Overall study findings and caveats: As age increased, TCR beta diversity per million T cells fell in a roughly linear fashion. With unsorted PBMCs, a conclusive comparison of naive versus antigen-experienced cells was not possible.

Every donor gave around 10 milliliters of peripheral blood. V shed 7 bases and J shed 14 bases, with 27 bases lying between them. This CDR3 contains 15 residues. In germline, CDR1 is KGHDR, CDR2 SFDVKD. For the second PCR, which ran for about 7 to 11 cycles, a sample-barcoded 5' primer and a J-beta primer mix were used. One entry per CDR3 protein, called by TCRdb with MiXCR from the 5' RACE reads. Seen here are 700,000 to 850,000 distinct CDR3 sequences, 50% to 65% observed once, and the top ten hold about 38%. This chain links TRBV24-1 with TRBJ2-3; D unclear. Input material: blood. The TCR was taken from a man aged 80 or over in good health. As DNA, the CDR3 is TGTGCCACCAGCGCCACGGAAGGAGAGCACAGATACGCGTATTTT. Translation: CATSATEGEHRYAYF.